Here is one T cell receptor (beta chain) with its context. Germline V gene data show CDR1 as LGHNA and CDR2 as YNFKEQ. The CDR3 extends over 15 amino acids. The V gene end was trimmed by 4 bases and the J gene end by 2 bases; junction bases not matched to a gene: 6. Data came from immunoSEQ multiplex PCR; TCRdb stores just in-frame clones and leaves some out. This sample yields over 700,000 clones, of which 72% are seen a single time; approximately 1.7% belongs to the top ten. The entry originates in a study of shared clonotypes between healthy human individuals. For the study at large: Two women and three men aged 18 to 49 made up the donors.

All donors qualified as healthy HIV-negative adults and had experienced no recent acute infections or vaccinations. The chain joins TRBV4-2 to TRBJ2-5; 8 bases align to TRBD2. The clonotype originates from a woman between 25 and 40 years old in good health. The specimen sequenced was memory CD4+ T cells sorted from blood. Specified subset: CD45RA-negative fraction. The CDR3 protein is CASSPRLALQETQYF. The CDR3 DNA follows: TGTGCCAGCAGCCCAAGACTAGCGCTTCAAGAGACCCAGTACTTC.